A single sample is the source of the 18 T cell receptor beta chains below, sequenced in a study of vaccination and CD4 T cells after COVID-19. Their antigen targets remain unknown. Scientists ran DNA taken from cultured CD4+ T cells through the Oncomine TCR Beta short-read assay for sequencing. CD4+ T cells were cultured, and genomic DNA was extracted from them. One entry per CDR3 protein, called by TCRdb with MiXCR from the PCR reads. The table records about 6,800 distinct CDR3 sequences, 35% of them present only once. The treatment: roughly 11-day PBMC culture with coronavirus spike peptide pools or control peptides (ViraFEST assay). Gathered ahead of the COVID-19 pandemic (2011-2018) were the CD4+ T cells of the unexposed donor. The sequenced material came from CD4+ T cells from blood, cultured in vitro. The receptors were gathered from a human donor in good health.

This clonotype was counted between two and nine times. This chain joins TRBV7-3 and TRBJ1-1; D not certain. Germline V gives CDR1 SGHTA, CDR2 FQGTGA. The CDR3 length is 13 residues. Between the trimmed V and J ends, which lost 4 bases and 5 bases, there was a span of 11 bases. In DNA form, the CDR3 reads TGTGCCAGCAGCTCGGATATGGGGACTGAAGCTTTCTTT. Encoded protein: CASSSDMGTEAFF.

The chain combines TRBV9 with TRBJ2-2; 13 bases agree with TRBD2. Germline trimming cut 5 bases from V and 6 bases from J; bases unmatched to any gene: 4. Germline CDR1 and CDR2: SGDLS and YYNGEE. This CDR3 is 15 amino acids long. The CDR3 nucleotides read TGTGCCAGCAGGAGGACTAGCGGGAGAGCCGGGGAGCTGTTTTTT. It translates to CASRRTSGRAGELFF. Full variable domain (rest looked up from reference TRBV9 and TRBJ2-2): DSGVTQTPKHLITATGQRVTLRCSPRSGDLSVYWYQQSLDQGLQFLIQYYNGEERAKGNILERFSAQQFPDLHSELNLSSLELGDSALYFCASRRTSGRAGELFFGEGSRLTVL.

The CDR3 loop is CSAREKGVLNYGYTF. The DNA for the CDR3 is TGCAGTGCTAGAGAGAAAGGGGTCCTTAACTATGGCTACACCTTC. V usage is TRBV20-1 and J usage is TRBJ1-2; TRBD1 might be the D (5 bases). The germline V gene encodes CDR1 DFQATT and CDR2 SNEGSKA (reference sequence). V shed 0 bases and J shed 1 base, with 12 bases lying between them. The CDR3 runs 15 residues.

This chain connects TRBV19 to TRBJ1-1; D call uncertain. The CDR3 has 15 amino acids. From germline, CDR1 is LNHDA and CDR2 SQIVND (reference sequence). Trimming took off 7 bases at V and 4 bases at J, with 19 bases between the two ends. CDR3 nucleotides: TGTGCCAGTAAGGAGGTCCGGAAGGAAGCCACTGAAGCTTTCTTT. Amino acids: CASKEVRKEATEAFF.

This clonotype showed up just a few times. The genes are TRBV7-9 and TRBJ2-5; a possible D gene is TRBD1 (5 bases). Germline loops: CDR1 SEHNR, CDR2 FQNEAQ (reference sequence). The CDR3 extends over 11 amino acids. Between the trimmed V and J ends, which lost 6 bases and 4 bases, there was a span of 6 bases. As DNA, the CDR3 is TGTGCCAGCAGGGACATAGAGACCCAGTACTTC. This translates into CASRDIETQYF.

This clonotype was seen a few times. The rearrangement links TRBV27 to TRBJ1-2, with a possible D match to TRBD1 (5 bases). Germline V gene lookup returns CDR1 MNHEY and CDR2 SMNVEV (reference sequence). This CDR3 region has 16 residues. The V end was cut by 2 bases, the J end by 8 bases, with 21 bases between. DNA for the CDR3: TGTGCCAGCAGTTTAACAACCCAAGGGGCATTGAGCGGCTACACCTTC. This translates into CASSLTTQGALSGYTF.

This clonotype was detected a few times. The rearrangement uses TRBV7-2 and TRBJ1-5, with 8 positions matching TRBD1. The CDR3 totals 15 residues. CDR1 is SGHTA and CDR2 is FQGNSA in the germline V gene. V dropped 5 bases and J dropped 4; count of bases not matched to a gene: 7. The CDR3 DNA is TGTGCCAGCAGCCTAGGCAGGGGGCGAAATCAGCCCCAGCATTTT. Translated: CASSLGRGRNQPQHF.

The CDR3 DNA reads TGTGCCAGCAGCCATCGACTAGCAGAGTTCGATGAGCAGTTCTTC. It yields the protein CASSHRLAEFDEQFF. The rearrangement joins TRBV7-3 to TRBJ2-1, with 7 positions matching TRBD2. The germline V gene has CDR1 SGHTA and CDR2 FQGTGA. The length of the CDR3 is 15 residues. V shed 5 bases and J 8 bases; nucleotides not matched to a gene: 12.

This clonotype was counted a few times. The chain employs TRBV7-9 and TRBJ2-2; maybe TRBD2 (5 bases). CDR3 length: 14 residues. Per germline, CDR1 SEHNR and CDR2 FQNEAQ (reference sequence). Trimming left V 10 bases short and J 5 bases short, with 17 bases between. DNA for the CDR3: TGTGCCACCCAGACGAAAACGGGGACCGGGGAGCTGTTTTTT. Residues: CATQTKTGTGELFF.

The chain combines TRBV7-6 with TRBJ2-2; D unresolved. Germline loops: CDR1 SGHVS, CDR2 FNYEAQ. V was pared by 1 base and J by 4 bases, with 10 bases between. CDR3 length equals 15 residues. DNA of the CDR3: TGTGCCAGCAGCTTAGGGTCTGGGGTCACCGGGGAGCTGTTTTTT. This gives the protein CASSLGSGVTGELFF.

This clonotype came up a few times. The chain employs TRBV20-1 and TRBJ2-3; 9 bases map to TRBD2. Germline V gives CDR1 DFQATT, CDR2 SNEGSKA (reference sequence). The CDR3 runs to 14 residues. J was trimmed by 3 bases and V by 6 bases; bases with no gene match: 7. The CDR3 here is CSALPAGGTDTQYF. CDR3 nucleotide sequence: TGCAGTGCCCTTCCGGCGGGAGGGACAGATACGCAGTATTTT.

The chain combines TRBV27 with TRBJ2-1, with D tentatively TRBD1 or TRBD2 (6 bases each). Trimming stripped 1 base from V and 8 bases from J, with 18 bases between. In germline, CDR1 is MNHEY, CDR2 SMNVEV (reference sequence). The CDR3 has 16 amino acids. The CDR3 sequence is CASSLLRGAGGDEQFF. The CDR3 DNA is TGTGCCAGCAGTTTATTAAGGGGGGCGGGTGGAGATGAGCAGTTCTTC.

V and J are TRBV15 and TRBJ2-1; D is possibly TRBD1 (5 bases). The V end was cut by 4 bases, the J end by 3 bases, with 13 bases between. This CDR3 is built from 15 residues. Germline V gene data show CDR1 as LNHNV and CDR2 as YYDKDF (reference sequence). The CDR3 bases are TGTGCCACCAGCAAGTTACAGGACAACTACAATGAGCAGTTCTTC. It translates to CATSKLQDNYNEQFF.

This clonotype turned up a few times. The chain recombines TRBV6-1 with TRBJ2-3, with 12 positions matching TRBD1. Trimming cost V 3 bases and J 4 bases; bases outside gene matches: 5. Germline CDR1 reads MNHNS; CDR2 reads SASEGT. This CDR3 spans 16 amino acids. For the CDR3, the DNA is TGTGCCAGCAGTGACCGGGACAGGGGGCGAGCAGATACGCAGTATTTT. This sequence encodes CASSDRDRGRADTQYF.

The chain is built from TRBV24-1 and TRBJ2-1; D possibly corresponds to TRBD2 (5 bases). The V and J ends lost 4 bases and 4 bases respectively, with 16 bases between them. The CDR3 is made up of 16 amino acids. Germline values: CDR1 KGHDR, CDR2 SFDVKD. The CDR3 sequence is CATSDADSVTYNEQFF. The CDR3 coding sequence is TGTGCCACCAGTGACGCGGACTCGGTTACTTACAATGAGCAGTTCTTC.

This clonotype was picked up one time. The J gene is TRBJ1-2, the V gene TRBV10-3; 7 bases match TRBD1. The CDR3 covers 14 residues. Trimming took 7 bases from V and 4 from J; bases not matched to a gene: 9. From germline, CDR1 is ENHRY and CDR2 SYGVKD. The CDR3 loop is CAIKEGAEAYGYTF. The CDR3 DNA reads TGTGCCATCAAGGAGGGGGCAGAGGCCTATGGCTACACCTTC.

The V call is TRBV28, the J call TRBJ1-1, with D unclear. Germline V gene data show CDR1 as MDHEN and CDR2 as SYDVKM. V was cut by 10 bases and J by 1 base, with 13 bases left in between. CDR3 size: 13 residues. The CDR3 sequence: CATQSGGNTEAFF. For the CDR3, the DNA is TGTGCCACCCAATCGGGCGGGAACACTGAAGCTTTCTTT.

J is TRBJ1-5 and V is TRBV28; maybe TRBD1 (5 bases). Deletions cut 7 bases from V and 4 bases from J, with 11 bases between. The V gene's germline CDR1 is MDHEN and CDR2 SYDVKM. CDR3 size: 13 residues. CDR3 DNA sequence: TGTGCCAGCAAGACTTGGGGGAATCAGCCCCAGCATTTT. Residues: CASKTWGNQPQHF.